One sample yielded the 14 T cell receptor beta chains listed below, sequenced in a study of T cell clonotyping in hematopoietic cell transplantation. The method was immunoSEQ multiplex PCR; TCRdb's version includes in-frame clones alone and lacks a portion of them. In the table there are more than 5,000 clones, roughly 30% of which are singletons. The sample in question was peripheral blood mononuclear cells, obtained 30 days after allogeneic stem cell transplant. These TCRs come from a female patient aged 50 to 60 who had an allogeneic stem cell transplant from an unrelated donor, so the T cells may come from the graft donor. Some clones in this sample may be carry-over from other donors' samples.

The chain combines TRBV30 with TRBJ1-4, with D tentatively TRBD1 (6 bases). Germline CDR1 GTSNPN, CDR2 SVGIG (reference sequence). Trimming took 3 bases from V and 1 from J, leaving 9 bases between them. The CDR3 is 14 amino acids. The chain's CDR3 is CAWRAQGTNEKLFF. The CDR3 DNA follows: TGTGCCTGGAGAGCACAGGGAACTAATGAAAAACTGTTTTTT. The whole variable domain, filled in from reference TRBV30 and TRBJ1-4, reads SQTIHQWPATLVQPVGSPLSLECTVEGTSNPNLYWYRQAAGRGLQLLFYSVGIGQISSEVPQNLSASRPQDRQFILSSKKLLLSDSGFYLCAWRAQGTNEKLFFGSGTQLSVL.

This clone was picked up a small number of times. The gene calls are TRBV30 and TRBJ1-4; 9 bases align to TRBD1. The CDR3 has 14 residues. The germline gives CDR1 GTSNPN, CDR2 SVGIG (reference sequence). V was clipped by 3 bases and J by 8 bases; unmatched bases: 7. The CDR3 here is CAWSPGTGREKLFF. For the CDR3, the DNA is TGTGCCTGGAGCCCCGGGACAGGGAGGGAAAAACTGTTTTTT.

V usage is TRBV30 and J usage is TRBJ2-7, with unresolved D. Trimming left V 3 bases short and J 2 bases short, with 11 bases between. This CDR3 comprises 13 residues. Per the germline V gene, CDR1 is GTSNPN and CDR2 is SVGIG (reference sequence). The CDR3 coding sequence is TGTGCCTGGAGCCCCGAGGTTCCCTACGAGCAGTACTTC. Protein sequence: CAWSPEVPYEQYF.

This clone was counted between two and nine times. This chain links TRBV5-8 with TRBJ1-4; D is unresolved. V was clipped by 4 bases and J by 8 bases, with 9 bases between them. Per the germline V gene, CDR1 is SGHTS and CDR2 is YDEGEE. The CDR3 runs to 12 residues. CDR3 loop: CASSRVGEKLFF. The CDR3 nucleotides read TGTGCCAGCAGCCGCGTGGGGGAAAAACTGTTTTTT.

This clone was recorded a few times. The CDR3 DNA reads as TGTGCCAGCAGCCCCCAGGACAGGGGCTACGAGCAGTACTTC. Translating it yields CASSPQDRGYEQYF. The chain is built from TRBV7-8 and TRBJ2-7, with TRBD1 matching over 9 bases. Losses at the gene ends were 5 bases for V and 3 bases for J; bases not matched to a gene: 5. CDR3 size: 14 residues. Germline values: CDR1 SGHVS, CDR2 FQNEAQ. Full variable domain (outside the CDR3, taken from reference TRBV7-8 and TRBJ2-7): GAGVSQSPRYKVAKRGQDVALRCDPISGHVSLFWYQQALGQGPEFLTYFQNEAQLDKSGLPSDRFFAERPEGSVSTLKIQRTQQEDSAVYLCASSPQDRGYEQYFGPGTRLTVT.

This clone is labeled as medium-sized. The chain carries TRBV30 and TRBJ1-2, with 7 bases aligning to TRBD1. The trim removed 1 base at V and 6 bases at J, leaving 11 bases unmatched. The CDR3 extends over 15 amino acids. Looked up from germline, CDR1 is GTSNPN and CDR2 is SVGIG (reference sequence). CDR3 sequence: CAWSGMGQLQNGYTF. The CDR3 nucleotides are TGTGCCTGGAGTGGGATGGGACAGCTCCAAAATGGCTACACCTTC.

This clone was seen more than once but under ten times. The chain recombines TRBV30 with TRBJ1-1; unclear D gene. The CDR3 has 12 amino acids. Germline loops: CDR1 GTSNPN, CDR2 SVGIG (reference sequence). The V gene lost 2 bases and the J gene lost 5 bases, with 9 bases spanning the gap. The CDR3 loop reads CAWSPGRTEAFF. CDR3 nucleotide sequence: TGTGCCTGGAGTCCGGGGAGGACTGAAGCTTTCTTT. The full variable domain, completed using reference TRBV30 and TRBJ1-1, is SQTIHQWPATLVQPVGSPLSLECTVEGTSNPNLYWYRQAAGRGLQLLFYSVGIGQISSEVPQNLSASRPQDRQFILSSKKLLLSDSGFYLCAWSPGRTEAFFGQGTRLTVV.

This clone was found a few times. The chain uses TRBV7-2 and TRBJ2-7; no reliable D call. Trimming removed 1 base at V and 3 bases at J, with 7 bases between. The germline CDR1 and CDR2 sequences are SGHTA and FQGNSA. This CDR3 region has 13 residues. The CDR3 nucleotides read TGTGCCAGCAGCTTAGGACGACTCTACGAGCAGTACTTC. This sequence encodes CASSLGRLYEQYF.

The rearrangement uses TRBV19 and TRBJ2-1; TRBD2 matches 11 bases. The CDR3 totals 15 residues. The ends lost 7 bases at V and 4 bases at J; junction bases unmatched: 6. Germline CDR1 is LNHDA and CDR2 is SQIVND (reference sequence). CDR3 residues: CASTMTSGDYNEQFF. DNA of the CDR3: TGTGCCAGTACCATGACTAGCGGGGATTACAATGAGCAGTTCTTC.

In its sample, this clone was seen once. The chain uses TRBV25-1 and TRBJ1-1; the D gene is possibly TRBD1 (6 bases). CDR3 length equals 13 residues. Germline V CDR1 and CDR2: MGHDK, SYGVNS. Trimming took off 7 bases at V and 8 bases at J, with 17 bases between the two ends. The CDR3, as DNA: TGTGCCAGCACCTCGCGGGGGCGAAACGAAGCTTTCTTT. Translating it yields CASTSRGRNEAFF.

J is TRBJ2-7 and V is TRBV7-2; 8 nucleotides match TRBD2. The CDR3 sequence is 15 residues long. From germline, CDR1 is SGHTA and CDR2 FQGNSA. V gave up 3 bases and J gave up 3 bases; unmatched junction bases: 7. CDR3 DNA: TGTGCCAGCAGCTTCCTCGGGAGGGCCAGCTACGAGCAGTACTTC. Protein sequence: CASSFLGRASYEQYF.

The rearrangement links TRBV30 to TRBJ2-3, with D unclear. CDR3 length: 14 amino acids. CDR1 and CDR2 (germline): GTSNPN, SVGIG (reference sequence). With 5 bases removed from V and 1 base from J, the gap between germline ends came to 13 bases. DNA for the CDR3: TGTGCCTGGGCTACCCTAAGTGGCACAGATACGCAGTATTTT. Its translation: CAWATLSGTDTQYF.

The chain uses TRBV30 and TRBJ1-1; a weak D match, TRBD1 (6 bases). The germline V gene has CDR1 GTSNPN and CDR2 SVGIG (reference sequence). The CDR3 is 15 residues long. Trimming cost V 2 bases and J 0 bases, with 13 bases left between them. CDR3 region: CAWSPLGHLNTEAFF. CDR3 sequence (DNA): TGTGCCTGGAGTCCCTTGGGACACCTGAACACTGAAGCTTTCTTT.

The chain couples TRBV6-5 to TRBJ1-2; unclear D gene. V was pared by 6 bases and J by 5 bases, with 7 bases between. From germline, CDR1 is MNHEY and CDR2 SVGAGI. The CDR3 extends over 11 amino acids. The CDR3 loop reads CASRDLYGYTF. As DNA, the CDR3 is TGTGCCAGCAGGGATTTATATGGCTACACCTTC.